The clone carrying this T cell receptor beta chain was seen only a few times. The antigen is unknown. V lost 5 bases and J lost 6; bases outside the gene matches: 3. Germline V gene data show CDR1 as SGHTA and CDR2 as FQGNSA. The CDR3 totals 13 residues. This sample is part of a study of T-cell memory formation after mild COVID-19. As for the study in general: Clusters were largely donor specific.

Amplification by 5'RACE using constant-segment primers produced TCR alpha and TCR beta cDNA libraries that carried sample barcodes and UMIs. TCRdb re-derived calls from the 5' RACE reads in MiXCR, one entry per CDR3 protein. The data hold 250,000 to 350,000 distinct CDR3 sequences, with 15% observed a single time. Study-wide results and limits: Pre-infection memory contained some responding clones, which suggested that cross-reactive memory had joined.

V and J are TRBV7-2 and TRBJ1-2; 10 bases match TRBD1. What was sequenced was PBMCs or a T cell subset sorted from them (not recorded which). The origin of this receptor is a young man who had mild COVID-19 (a few samples of this study predate the infection). Cell type and time point are not known. The CDR3 nucleotides read TGTGCCAGCAGCCAGGACAGGGGGGATGGCTACACCTTC. Translating it yields CASSQDRGDGYTF.